The clone carrying this TCR beta chain was seen more than once but under ten times. The data stem from a study of blood T cell repertoires in COVID-19. Study summary: Sites in the United States, Italy and Spain provided acute and convalescent COVID-19 samples.

Participants were aged roughly 18 to 90 years, lived in around 25 US areas, and enrolled virtually. Cohorts were determined from participant-reported clinical history. V gave up 4 bases and J gave up 3 bases, with 10 bases separating them. Germline V gene sequence: CDR1 LNHDA, CDR2 SQIVND (reference sequence). The CDR3 is 14 residues long. Per the original data handling: Cell counts per sample came from amplifying reference gene primers. Assay: immunoSEQ multiplex PCR; the TCRdb copy retains only in-frame clones and omits some. V, J and clone size were drawn from that table, and D and trimming were deduced from the DNA. Of about 160,000 clones listed, about 80% were seen once; the top ten hold 3% to 3.5%.

The chain links TRBV19 to TRBJ2-1; no reliable D call. The sample consisted of PBMCs or T cells enriched from blood (not recorded which). This sequence was found in a woman between 55 and 75 years old who had recovered from COVID-19. CDR3 residues: CASSRQADYNEQFF. The CDR3 nucleotides read TGTGCCAGTAGTAGGCAGGCCGACTACAATGAGCAGTTCTTC. Complete variable domain (other parts from reference TRBV19 and TRBJ2-1): DGGITQSPKYLFRKEGQNVTLSCEQNLNHDAMYWYRQDPGQGLRLIYYSQIVNDFQKGDIAEGYSVSREKKESFPLTVTSAQKNPTAFYLCASSRQADYNEQFFGPGTRLTVL.